This record concerns one T cell receptor (beta chain) sequence. When the RNA was reverse transcribed, random hexamers were used with an input of about 0.5 to 1 ug. Each CDR3 protein gets one entry after TCRdb re-called the immunoSEQ multiplex PCR reads with MiXCR. Found here are 150,000 to 180,000 distinct CDR3 sequences, approximately 95% of them singletons; the top ten hold 0.16%. The CDR3 has 17 amino acids. The V and J ends lost 6 bases and 0 bases respectively, with 24 bases between them. Germline loops: CDR1 SQVTM, CDR2 ANQGSEA. This sample is part of a study of CD8 T cells in Susac syndrome. V is TRBV29-1 and J is TRBJ2-7, with D possibly being TRBD1 or TRBD2 (7 bases each). The material sequenced was CD4+ T cells from PBMCs. The TCR comes from a human donor with Susac syndrome. The CDR3 sequence is CSVLVGRGLRSSYEQYF. The CDR3, as DNA: TGCAGCGTCCTCGTTGGGAGGGGGCTTAGGAGCTCCTACGAGCAGTACTTC.